The rows below give T cell receptor beta chains drawn from one sample of a study of T cells after somatic rescue of genetic block. This table comes from immunoSEQ multiplex PCR, and its TCRdb copy is limited to in-frame clones, with some not included. The data hold 60,000 to 75,000 clones, with 92% observed a single time. The sample consisted of peripheral blood mononuclear cells (PBMCs). These receptors all stem from a man in his forties or fifties. CDR3s include the opening cysteine and the closing phenylalanine or tryptophan. The order of the fields is V gene, D gene, clone size, J gene, CDR3 DNA, CDR3 protein. The D gene is left open where the match is weak. Clone size is given for some rows only: seen once, a few or many times, or a class if the clone is expanded.

v_call: TRBV9; d_call: NA; clone_size: NA; j_call: TRBJ1-4; cdr3_nt: TGTGCCAGCAGCGTAGCGGGCCAGCGAGATAATGAAAAACTGTTTTTT; cdr3_aa: CASSVAGQRDNEKLFF
v_call: TRBV12-5; d_call: NA; clone_size: NA; j_call: TRBJ2-2; cdr3_nt: TGTGCTAGTGGTTTACTTGACGGGGAGCTGTTTTTT; cdr3_aa: CASGLLDGELFF
v_call: TRBV2; d_call: TRBD2; clone_size: NA; j_call: TRBJ2-1; cdr3_nt: TGTGCCAGAGCGGGGGGCCCCTACAATGAGCAGTTCTTC; cdr3_aa: CARAGGPYNEQFF
v_call: TRBV7-6; d_call: NA; clone_size: NA; j_call: TRBJ2-2; cdr3_nt: TGTGCCAGCAGCTTGGGGCCCATGGCCACCGGGGAGCTGTTTTTT; cdr3_aa: CASSLGPMATGELFF
v_call: TRBV6-6; d_call: NA; clone_size: NA; j_call: TRBJ2-1; cdr3_nt: TGTGCCAGCAGTTACGCTAGCCGGGACACCGGTGAGCAGTTCTTC; cdr3_aa: CASSYASRDTGEQFF
v_call: TRBV6-1; d_call: TRBD2; clone_size: once; j_call: TRBJ2-1; cdr3_nt: TGTGCCAGCAGCAAAACAGGACTAGCGGCGAGTGAGCAGTTCTTC; cdr3_aa: CASSKTGLAASEQFF
v_call: TRBV19; d_call: TRBD1; clone_size: NA; j_call: TRBJ2-5; cdr3_nt: TGTGCCAGTAGTATAGCCACAGGGGGCAAAGAGACCCAGTACTTC; cdr3_aa: CASSIATGGKETQYF
v_call: TRBV5-1; d_call: TRBD1; clone_size: NA; j_call: TRBJ1-1; cdr3_nt: TGCGCCAGCAGCTACCGCCGGACAGGGATGAACACTGAAGCTTTCTTT; cdr3_aa: CASSYRRTGMNTEAFF
v_call: TRBV30; d_call: NA; clone_size: NA; j_call: TRBJ2-6; cdr3_nt: TGTGCCTGGAGTGTACCGGTAAGCTCTGGGGCCAACGTCCTGACTTTC; cdr3_aa: CAWSVPVSSGANVLTF
v_call: TRBV11-2; d_call: NA; clone_size: NA; j_call: TRBJ2-1; cdr3_nt: TGTGCCAGCAGCCCAGGGGTTGGCTTTCTTGAGCAGTTCTTC; cdr3_aa: CASSPGVGFLEQFF
v_call: TRBV7-9; d_call: TRBD1; clone_size: NA; j_call: TRBJ2-2; cdr3_nt: TGTGCCAGCAGCCCCGGGACAGGACGGACCGGGGAGCTGTTTTTT; cdr3_aa: CASSPGTGRTGELFF
v_call: TRBV5-1; d_call: NA; clone_size: NA; j_call: TRBJ2-5; cdr3_nt: TGCGCCAGCAGCTTGCTGGGGGTTCTCCAAGAGACCCAGTACTTC; cdr3_aa: CASSLLGVLQETQYF
v_call: TRBV5-1; d_call: NA; clone_size: NA; j_call: TRBJ2-1; cdr3_nt: TGCGCCAGCAGCTTGTCAGGGAATGAGCAGTTCTTC; cdr3_aa: CASSLSGNEQFF
v_call: TRBV4-1; d_call: NA; clone_size: NA; j_call: TRBJ1-5; cdr3_nt: TGCGCCAGCAGCCAAGACTCACCGTCAGGATATAGCAATCAGCCCCAGCATTTT; cdr3_aa: CASSQDSPSGYSNQPQHF
v_call: TRBV18; d_call: TRBD1; clone_size: NA; j_call: TRBJ2-7; cdr3_nt: TGTGCCAGCTCACCAGGGACAGTTTACGAGCAGTACTTC; cdr3_aa: CASSPGTVYEQYF
v_call: TRBV7-8; d_call: NA; clone_size: NA; j_call: TRBJ1-6; cdr3_nt: TGTGCCAGCAGCTTAGGGGGGGCTTCACCCCTCCACTTT; cdr3_aa: CASSLGGASPLHF
v_call: TRBV5-1; d_call: NA; clone_size: NA; j_call: TRBJ1-1; cdr3_nt: TGCGCCAGCAGCTTGGGCACAGGGCGACCCCTGAACACTGAAGCTTTCTTT; cdr3_aa: CASSLGTGRPLNTEAFF
v_call: TRBV5-4; d_call: NA; clone_size: NA; j_call: TRBJ1-5; cdr3_nt: TGTGCCAGCAGTTTATTGGGGGCCAATCAGCCCCAGCATTTT; cdr3_aa: CASSLLGANQPQHF
v_call: TRBV6-1; d_call: NA; clone_size: NA; j_call: TRBJ1-4; cdr3_nt: TGTGCCAGCAGTGAACTGGGCACCATGGGGGAAAAACTGTTTTTT; cdr3_aa: CASSELGTMGEKLFF
v_call: TRBV6-6; d_call: NA; clone_size: NA; j_call: TRBJ2-7; cdr3_nt: TGTGCCAGCAGTTACTCGCGGGTTTACTACGAGCAGTACTTC; cdr3_aa: CASSYSRVYYEQYF
v_call: TRBV19; d_call: TRBD1; clone_size: NA; j_call: TRBJ2-7; cdr3_nt: TGTGCCAGTAGTAGTCCCGGGACAGGGGGCGGCTACGAGCAGTACTTC; cdr3_aa: CASSSPGTGGGYEQYF
v_call: TRBV7-2; d_call: NA; clone_size: NA; j_call: TRBJ1-1; cdr3_nt: TGTGCCAGCAGCGGACAGTTGAACACTGAAGCTTTCTTT; cdr3_aa: CASSGQLNTEAFF
v_call: TRBV18; d_call: NA; clone_size: NA; j_call: TRBJ2-2; cdr3_nt: TGTGCCAGCTCACCCCGGGACACCGGGGAGCTGTTTTTT; cdr3_aa: CASSPRDTGELFF
v_call: TRBV2; d_call: NA; clone_size: few; j_call: TRBJ2-7; cdr3_nt: TGTGCCAGCAGCGGGCCACTAGGCGGAGGGGGCGAGCAGTACTTC; cdr3_aa: CASSGPLGGGGEQYF
v_call: TRBV5-1; d_call: NA; clone_size: NA; j_call: TRBJ2-2; cdr3_nt: TGCGCCAGCAGCCCGAGGGTTCGCGGGGAGCTGTTTTTT; cdr3_aa: CASSPRVRGELFF
v_call: TRBV11-2; d_call: NA; clone_size: NA; j_call: TRBJ2-3; cdr3_nt: TGTGCCAGCAGCCCCCTGAAGGGGTTGGTGAATACGCAGTATTTT; cdr3_aa: CASSPLKGLVNTQYF
v_call: TRBV6-7; d_call: NA; clone_size: NA; j_call: TRBJ1-5; cdr3_nt: TGTGCCAGCAGTTACCTAGACCCCAGGCGCCGGGGGGTGATGAGCAATCAGCCCCAGCATTTT; cdr3_aa: CASSYLDPRRRGVMSNQPQHF
v_call: TRBV6-5; d_call: NA; clone_size: NA; j_call: TRBJ2-7; cdr3_nt: TGTGCCAGCAGTTACGGGGGCCCATACGAGCAGTACTTC; cdr3_aa: CASSYGGPYEQYF
v_call: TRBV7-9; d_call: NA; clone_size: NA; j_call: TRBJ2-7; cdr3_nt: TGTGCCAGCAGCTTGGCGGGGGAGCAGTACTTC; cdr3_aa: CASSLAGEQYF
v_call: TRBV2; d_call: NA; clone_size: once; j_call: TRBJ2-3; cdr3_nt: TGTGCCAGCAGTGTACCGGAATACATAGATACGCAGTATTTT; cdr3_aa: CASSVPEYIDTQYF
v_call: TRBV11-3; d_call: NA; clone_size: NA; j_call: TRBJ2-1; cdr3_nt: TGTGCCAGCAGCTTAGAATCTGGGTACTATGAGCAGTTCTTC; cdr3_aa: CASSLESGYYEQFF
v_call: TRBV18; d_call: NA; clone_size: NA; j_call: TRBJ1-4; cdr3_nt: TGTGCCAGCTCACCACGGCCGGGTCCTGGGGAAAAACTGTTTTTT; cdr3_aa: CASSPRPGPGEKLFF
v_call: TRBV6-5; d_call: NA; clone_size: NA; j_call: TRBJ2-7; cdr3_nt: TGTGCCAGCAGTTTCGATACACGGGAGCAGTACTTC; cdr3_aa: CASSFDTREQYF
v_call: TRBV7-2; d_call: NA; clone_size: NA; j_call: TRBJ2-7; cdr3_nt: TGTGCCAGCAGCTTATCCGGGGTCGAGCAGTACTTC; cdr3_aa: CASSLSGVEQYF
v_call: TRBV13; d_call: TRBD2; clone_size: NA; j_call: TRBJ2-1; cdr3_nt: TGTGCCAGCAGCTTGGGGACTAGCGGGAGTTTTAATGAGCAGTTCTTC; cdr3_aa: CASSLGTSGSFNEQFF
v_call: TRBV18; d_call: TRBD1; clone_size: NA; j_call: TRBJ1-1; cdr3_nt: TGTGCCAGCTCACGCATAGGGGGCTTAAACTCGGAGGGGACTGAAGCTTTCTTT; cdr3_aa: CASSRIGGLNSEGTEAFF
v_call: TRBV27; d_call: NA; clone_size: NA; j_call: TRBJ2-7; cdr3_nt: TGTGCCAGCAGTTTATCTTACACTACTTACGAGCAGTACTTC; cdr3_aa: CASSLSYTTYEQYF
v_call: TRBV19; d_call: TRBD1; clone_size: NA; j_call: TRBJ1-2; cdr3_nt: TGTGCCAGTAGTACCCCCCGACAGGGCAACTATGGCTACACCTTC; cdr3_aa: CASSTPRQGNYGYTF
v_call: TRBV7-2; d_call: TRBD1; clone_size: NA; j_call: TRBJ1-5; cdr3_nt: TGTGCCAGCAGCCCGGGACAGCCGGGACAGCCCCAGCATTTT; cdr3_aa: CASSPGQPGQPQHF
v_call: TRBV6-6; d_call: NA; clone_size: NA; j_call: TRBJ2-5; cdr3_nt: TGTGCCAGCAGTTTGACCGTATACGGGGGGCCCAAGACCCAGTACTTC; cdr3_aa: CASSLTVYGGPKTQYF
v_call: TRBV6-1; d_call: NA; clone_size: NA; j_call: TRBJ1-1; cdr3_nt: TGTGCCAGCAGTGGGTTCAGGGGTGAAGCTTTCTTT; cdr3_aa: CASSGFRGEAFF
v_call: TRBV7-9; d_call: TRBD2; clone_size: medium-sized; j_call: TRBJ2-7; cdr3_nt: TGTGCCAGCAGCCCTGCGGGAGGGACCGGGCGGTACGAGCAGTACTTC; cdr3_aa: CASSPAGGTGRYEQYF
v_call: TRBV5-4; d_call: NA; clone_size: NA; j_call: TRBJ1-5; cdr3_nt: TGTGCCAGCAGCTTGGGGGGTGGGACATCGAATCAGCCCCAGCATTTT; cdr3_aa: CASSLGGGTSNQPQHF
v_call: TRBV30; d_call: TRBD1; clone_size: NA; j_call: TRBJ2-7; cdr3_nt: TGTGCCTGGAGTGTAGGGTCGGCAGGGGGATACTACGAGCAGTACTTC; cdr3_aa: CAWSVGSAGGYYEQYF
v_call: TRBV9; d_call: NA; clone_size: NA; j_call: TRBJ1-1; cdr3_nt: TGTGCCAGCAGCGTAGAGGACAGAAACACTGAAGCTTTCTTT; cdr3_aa: CASSVEDRNTEAFF
v_call: TRBV21-1; d_call: NA; clone_size: NA; j_call: TRBJ1-2; cdr3_nt: TGTGCCAGCAGCGACAGGGGCTATGGCTACACCTTC; cdr3_aa: CASSDRGYGYTF
v_call: TRBV21-1; d_call: NA; clone_size: few; j_call: TRBJ2-2; cdr3_nt: TGTGCCAGCAGCAGGGATGGGAGCGCCAACACCGGGGAGCTGTTTTTT; cdr3_aa: CASSRDGSANTGELFF
v_call: TRBV27; d_call: TRBD1; clone_size: NA; j_call: TRBJ1-4; cdr3_nt: TGTGCCAGCAGGTTACAGGGGGCGGGTGAAAAACTGTTTTTT; cdr3_aa: CASRLQGAGEKLFF
v_call: TRBV20-1; d_call: TRBD2; clone_size: NA; j_call: TRBJ2-1; cdr3_nt: TGCAGTGCACTAGCGGGTAATGAGCAGTTCTTC; cdr3_aa: CSALAGNEQFF
v_call: TRBV6-5; d_call: NA; clone_size: NA; j_call: TRBJ1-6; cdr3_nt: TGTGCCAGCAGTTCCGCCGGGTCTGATTCACCCCTCCACTTT; cdr3_aa: CASSSAGSDSPLHF
v_call: TRBV7-9; d_call: NA; clone_size: NA; j_call: TRBJ2-1; cdr3_nt: TGTGCCAGCAGCCCCCCGGTGGGGCTCAATGAGCAGTTCTTC; cdr3_aa: CASSPPVGLNEQFF
v_call: TRBV12-1; d_call: NA; clone_size: NA; j_call: TRBJ2-7; cdr3_nt: TGTGCCAGCAGCCCAGGGCGGGGAACTAGCGGGAGTGAGTACGAGCAGTACTTC; cdr3_aa: CASSPGRGTSGSEYEQYF
v_call: TRBV19; d_call: NA; clone_size: NA; j_call: TRBJ1-5; cdr3_nt: TGTGCCAGTACGGGCCAGATTAGCAATCAGCCCCAGCATTTT; cdr3_aa: CASTGQISNQPQHF
v_call: TRBV5-5; d_call: NA; clone_size: NA; j_call: TRBJ2-3; cdr3_nt: TGTGCCAGCAGCTTGGAGGGATTCACAGATACGCAGTATTTT; cdr3_aa: CASSLEGFTDTQYF
v_call: TRBV5-1; d_call: NA; clone_size: NA; j_call: TRBJ1-4; cdr3_nt: TGCGCCAGCAGCTGGGGGGCAGGTAATGAAAAACTGTTTTTT; cdr3_aa: CASSWGAGNEKLFF
v_call: TRBV5-1; d_call: NA; clone_size: once; j_call: TRBJ2-7; cdr3_nt: TGCGCCAGCAGCTTACCGGGCGAGCAGTACTTC; cdr3_aa: CASSLPGEQYF